Shown below are 17 T cell receptor beta chains from a single sample sequenced in a study of blood T cell repertoires in COVID-19. Measured with immunoSEQ multiplex PCR; TCRdb has only the in-frame clones, and not every one. This table holds roughly 300,000 clones, roughly 93% found once. Sequencing used PBMCs or T cells enriched from blood (not recorded which). These receptors all come from a woman aged 40 to 50 with acute COVID-19.

This chain links TRBV7-9 with TRBJ1-2, with 8 positions matching TRBD1. Germline V gives CDR1 SEHNR, CDR2 FQNEAQ (reference sequence). The CDR3 is 15 amino acids. V lost 7 bases to trimming and J lost 6 bases; unmatched junction nucleotides: 13. The chain's CDR3 is CASIPGGQGVHGYTF. CDR3 coding DNA: TGTGCCAGCATACCCGGAGGACAGGGCGTTCATGGCTACACCTTC.

The chain uses TRBV2 and TRBJ2-3; D not resolved. The V end was cut by 8 bases, the J end by 5 bases, with 11 bases between. This CDR3 is built from 12 residues. Germline V gene lookup returns CDR1 SNHLY and CDR2 FYNNEI. The CDR3 reads CASRLSGDTQYF. CDR3 nucleotides: TGTGCCAGCCGCCTTAGTGGAGATACGCAGTATTTT. The variable domain in full, completed from reference TRBV2 and TRBJ2-3, reads EPEVTQTPSHQVTQMGQEVILRCVPISNHLYFYWYRQILGQKVEFLVSFYNNEISEKSEIFDDQFSVERPDGSNFTLKIRSTKLEDSAMYFCASRLSGDTQYFGPGTRLTVL.

This clone occurred once. The genes are TRBV5-1 and TRBJ1-2; TRBD1 agrees at 8 bases. This CDR3 comprises 15 residues. Germline CDR1 reads SGHRS; CDR2 reads YFSETQ. The V gene end was trimmed by 2 bases and the J gene end by 0 bases; junction bases not matched to a gene: 3. CDR3 nucleotides: TGCGCCAGCAGCTTACCGACAGGGGCTAACTATGGCTACACCTTC. This sequence encodes CASSLPTGANYGYTF. The full variable domain, rest sourced from reference TRBV5-1 and TRBJ1-2, is KAGVTQTPRYLIKTRGQQVTLSCSPISGHRSVSWYQQTPGQGLQFLFEYFSETQRNKGNFPGRFSGRQFSNSRSEMNVSTLELGDSALYLCASSLPTGANYGYTFGSGTRLTVV.

The gene calls are TRBV25-1 and TRBJ1-6; D may be TRBD1 (5 bases). Germline CDR1 reads MGHDK; CDR2 reads SYGVNS. CDR3 length: 12 residues. V gave up 0 bases and J gave up 13 bases, with 7 bases separating them. The CDR3 DNA reads TGTGCCAGCAGTGAATACAGGGCTCCCCTCCACTTT. It is translated as CASSEYRAPLHF.

The rearrangement links TRBV29-1 to TRBJ2-3; TRBD1 matches 7 bases. CDR1 is SQVTM and CDR2 is ANQGSEA in the germline V gene. This CDR3 comprises 13 residues. V shed 3 bases, J shed 2 bases, and the junction held 2 bases outside the gene matches. The chain's CDR3 is CSVEGQYTDTQYF. The CDR3 coding sequence is TGCAGCGTTGAGGGACAGTACACAGATACGCAGTATTTT.

The J gene is TRBJ2-7, the V gene TRBV28; TRBD1 matches 7 bases. CDR1 is MDHEN, CDR2 SYDVKM, per germline. The CDR3 covers 11 residues. Germline trimming cut 7 bases from V and 6 bases from J; bases unmatched to any gene: 3. CDR3 sequence reads: CASTDRLEQYF. In nucleotides, the CDR3 is TGTGCCAGCACGGACAGGCTCGAGCAGTACTTC. The entire variable domain, with the rest obtained from reference TRBV28 and TRBJ2-7, is as follows: DVKVTQSSRYLVKRTGEKVFLECVQDMDHENMFWYRQDPGLGLRLIYFSYDVKMKEKGDIPEGYSVSREKKERFSLILESASTNQTSMYLCASTDRLEQYFGPGTRLTVT.

The chain is built from TRBV4-2 and TRBJ1-1, with D possibly TRBD1 on 6 matching bases. This CDR3 spans 15 amino acids. Between the trimmed V and J ends, which lost 2 bases and 0 bases, there was a span of 10 bases. The germline gives CDR1 LGHNA, CDR2 YNFKEQ. The CDR3 is CASSQPGQMNTEAFF. CDR3 nucleotides: TGTGCCAGCAGCCAACCCGGACAGATGAACACTGAAGCTTTCTTT.

J is TRBJ2-1 and V is TRBV24-1; 12 bases align to TRBD1. Germline V gene sequence: CDR1 KGHDR, CDR2 SFDVKD. CDR3 length: 15 amino acids. Trimming removed 0 bases from V and 10 bases from J; junction bases left unmatched: 3. CDR3 sequence: CATSDLGTGGREQFF. CDR3 coding DNA: TGTGCCACCAGTGATTTGGGGACAGGGGGCAGGGAGCAGTTCTTC.

V is TRBV7-8 and J is TRBJ2-5; possible D gene TRBD2, 6 bases. Trimming pared 7 bases from V and 1 base from J, leaving 19 bases between. Germline V gene sequence: CDR1 SGHVS, CDR2 FQNEAQ. CDR3 length: 16 amino acids. As DNA, the CDR3 is TGTGCCAGCACCGACGGGGGAGCCCAGAGCCAAGAGACCCAGTACTTC. Translating it yields CASTDGGAQSQETQYF.

The V call is TRBV2, the J call TRBJ1-5; D unclear. The length of the CDR3 is 13 residues. Germline V gene lookup returns CDR1 SNHLY and CDR2 FYNNEI. V shed 5 bases and J shed 8 bases, with 13 bases lying between them. The CDR3: CASSTGGMKPQHF. The CDR3 DNA reads TGTGCCAGCAGTACGGGCGGGATGAAGCCCCAGCATTTT.

The chain has TRBV12-3 or TRBV12-4 and TRBJ1-1; possible D gene TRBD1, 6 bases. The CDR3 consists of 11 residues. V lost 5 bases to trimming and J lost 11 bases, with 12 bases between them. This CDR3 is CASSPNRDAFF. Written as DNA, the CDR3 is TGTGCCAGCAGTCCCAACAGGGATGCTTTCTTT.

The J gene is TRBJ2-2, the V gene TRBV4-1, with 7 positions matching TRBD1. V gave up 2 bases and J gave up 6 bases; unmatched junction bases: 0. Germline values: CDR1 MGHRA, CDR2 YSYEKL. The CDR3 runs 13 residues. CDR3 nucleotide sequence: TGCGCCAGCAGCCAACAGGGGGCCGGGGAGCTGTTTTTT. It codes for CASSQQGAGELFF.

The genes are TRBV14 and TRBJ2-7; 7 bases agree with TRBD1. CDR1 and CDR2 (germline): SGHDN, FVKESK. V shed 2 bases and J 1 base; nucleotides not matched to a gene: 2. The CDR3 extends over 14 amino acids. The CDR3 loop reads CASSQPGQSYEQYF. Here the CDR3 DNA reads TGTGCCAGCAGCCAACCGGGACAGTCCTACGAGCAGTACTTC.

The chain combines TRBV10-3 with TRBJ1-4, with a weak D call TRBD1 (6 bases). Per germline, CDR1 ENHRY and CDR2 SYGVKD. The CDR3 runs to 13 residues. V was trimmed by 7 bases and J by 4 bases, leaving 10 bases between them. The CDR3 region is CAINDRLNEKLFF. The CDR3 region has the DNA TGTGCCATCAACGACAGGCTTAATGAAAAACTGTTTTTT.

The chain has TRBV4-1 and TRBJ2-1, with TRBD1 matching over 7 bases. J was trimmed by 3 bases and V by 2 bases; bases with no gene match: 7. Germline V gives CDR1 MGHRA, CDR2 YSYEKL. The CDR3 runs 16 residues. As DNA, the CDR3 is TGCGCCAGCAGCCAACAACACGGGACAGACTACAATGAGCAGTTCTTC. It codes for CASSQQHGTDYNEQFF.

This clone was counted only a few times. The chain carries TRBV9 and TRBJ2-3, with a tentative D call TRBD1 (5 bases). Trimming shortened V by 5 bases and J by 0 bases, and 13 bases separated the two germline ends. This CDR3 is built from 15 residues. Germline values: CDR1 SGDLS, CDR2 YYNGEE. The CDR3 DNA reads as TGTGCCAGCAGGGCAGGGATCTCTAGCACAGATACGCAGTATTTT. Its translation is CASRAGISSTDTQYF.

This clone was recorded only once. This chain joins TRBV5-1 and TRBJ2-1; possibly TRBD1 for D (6 bases). Germline CDR1 SGHRS, CDR2 YFSETQ. CDR3 length: 14 amino acids. V was pared by 4 bases and J by 3 bases, with 11 bases between. CDR3 DNA: TGCGCCAGCAGCGGAACAGGGTTCTACAATGAGCAGTTCTTC. This sequence encodes CASSGTGFYNEQFF.